The 27 T cell receptor beta chains given below trace back to one sample, sequenced in a study of blood T cells in healthy people across ages. A second PCR of about 7 to 11 cycles used a sample-barcoded 5' primer and a J-beta primer mix. TCRdb fed the 5' RACE reads into MiXCR, producing one record per CDR3 protein. The table shows some 1,800,000 distinct CDR3 sequences, with 35% to 50% occurring only once. The sequenced sample consisted of blood. Source of these receptors: a human donor in good health.

This rearrangement joins TRBV29-1 to TRBJ2-1, with D tentatively TRBD2 (6 bases). The CDR3 has 11 amino acids. The V and J ends lost 2 bases and 12 bases respectively, with 11 bases between them. The germline V gene encodes CDR1 SQVTM and CDR2 ANQGSEA. DNA of the CDR3: TGCAGCGTTGAATTCGGGGGTGGGCAGTTCTTC. It yields the protein CSVEFGGGQFF.

The V gene is TRBV5-1, the J gene TRBJ2-3; 10 bases are a match to TRBD1. The CDR3 spans 16 residues. Germline-derived CDR1 and CDR2 are SGHRS and YFSETQ. V lost 3 bases and J lost 2; bases outside the gene matches: 6. The CDR3 protein is CASSWGTGVVTDTQYF. CDR3 sequence (DNA): TGCGCCAGCAGCTGGGGGACAGGGGTTGTCACAGATACGCAGTATTTT.

J is TRBJ1-2 and V is TRBV28; D may be TRBD1 (5 bases). The CDR3 has 19 amino acids. Germline CDR1 and CDR2: MDHEN and SYDVKM. Trimming pared 6 bases from V and 0 bases from J, leaving 26 bases between. In nucleotides, the CDR3 is TGTGCCAGCAGCTCTCTGCCGACAGCCATTCTATTAGCTAACTATGGCTACACCTTC. Protein product: CASSSLPTAILLANYGYTF.

This clonotype was detected a few times. The genes are TRBV12-3 or TRBV12-4 and TRBJ1-5, with 7 nucleotides matching TRBD1. The CDR3 loop spans 14 amino acids. Trimming removed 5 bases from V and 4 bases from J; junction bases left unmatched: 5. In DNA, the CDR3 is TGTGCCAGCAGTAGACAGGGTTGGAATCAGCCCCAGCATTTT. This gives the protein CASSRQGWNQPQHF.

This clonotype appeared a few times. This sequence joins TRBV9 and TRBJ2-1; D is perhaps TRBD1 (7 bases). Trimming left V 0 bases short and J 0 bases short, with 22 bases between. Germline CDR1 is SGDLS and CDR2 is YYNGEE. The CDR3 consists of 20 residues. The DNA of the CDR3 is TGTGCCAGCAGCGTAGAGGGGACAGCCACCTTCGGGGGCTCCTACAATGAGCAGTTCTTC. Protein: CASSVEGTATFGGSYNEQFF. The variable domain in full, completed from reference TRBV9 and TRBJ2-1, reads DSGVTQTPKHLITATGQRVTLRCSPRSGDLSVYWYQQSLDQGLQFLIQYYNGEERAKGNILERFSAQQFPDLHSELNLSSLELGDSALYFCASSVEGTATFGGSYNEQFFGPGTRLTVL.

The sample holds a few counts of this clonotype. The V gene is TRBV6-2 or TRBV6-3, the J gene TRBJ2-3; D is ambiguous. The CDR3 consists of 14 residues. V lost 0 bases to trimming and J lost 0 bases, with 4 bases between them. Germline V lookup: CDR1 MNHEY, CDR2 SVGEGT. This CDR3 reads CASSYSVSTDTQYF. The CDR3 DNA follows: TGTGCCAGCAGTTACTCGGTTAGCACAGATACGCAGTATTTT.

This clonotype appeared a few times. The chain carries TRBV20-1 and TRBJ2-7, with 9 bases that match TRBD1. Losses at the gene ends were 6 bases for V and 3 bases for J; bases not matched to a gene: 15. The CDR3 covers 16 residues. Germline V gene data show CDR1 as DFQATT and CDR2 as SNEGSKA (reference sequence). The CDR3 coding sequence is TGCAGTGCCCGTAATCCGGGACAGGGACTCTACTACGAGCAGTACTTC. Amino acids: CSARNPGQGLYYEQYF.

This chain connects TRBV6-2 or TRBV6-3 to TRBJ2-7; 8 bases are shared with TRBD1. Trimming took 0 bases from V and 3 from J; bases not matched to a gene: 4. This CDR3 is built from 15 residues. The germline V gene has CDR1 MNHEY and CDR2 SVGEGT. The CDR3 spells CASSYSGTGCYEQYF. The CDR3 coding sequence is TGTGCCAGCAGTTACTCCGGGACAGGCTGCTACGAGCAGTACTTC.

Note on this clonotype: The junction shows a germline mismatch at one end, possibly a read error. V and J are TRBV7-3 and TRBJ2-5; possibly TRBD2 for D (6 bases). Per the germline V gene, CDR1 is SGHTA and CDR2 is FQGTGA. CDR3 length: 15 amino acids. The CDR3 region has the DNA TGTGCCTGCAGCGCTAGGGGAGGAGGCTATGGGACCCAGTACTTC. This codes for CACSARGGGYGTQYF. Variable domain in full (rest from reference TRBV7-3 and TRBJ2-5): GAGVSQTPSNKVTEKGKYVELRCDPISGHTALYWYRQSLGQGPEFLIYFQGTGAADDSGLPNDRFFAVRPEGSVSTLKIQRTERGDSAVYLCACSARGGGYGTQYFGPGTRLLVL.

The chain couples TRBV4-3 to TRBJ2-7; 8 bases line up with TRBD1. CDR3 length: 17 amino acids. The V and J ends lost 2 bases and 3 bases, in that order; junction bases with no gene match: 12. CDR1 is LGHNA, CDR2 YSLEER, per germline. The CDR3 reads CASSQRFWGQEGYEQYF. DNA for the CDR3: TGCGCCAGCAGCCAAAGGTTCTGGGGACAGGAAGGCTACGAGCAGTACTTC.

This chain uses TRBV5-6 with TRBJ2-2; D uncertain. CDR1 SGHDT and CDR2 YYEEEE come from the germline V gene. The CDR3 is 16 amino acids. V was shortened by 0 bases and J by 1 base, with 10 bases between the two germline ends. CDR3 DNA: TGTGCCAGCAGCTTGGTGGGCCCACTGAACACCGGGGAGCTGTTTTTT. As protein: CASSLVGPLNTGELFF.

The V call is TRBV4-1, the J call TRBJ1-4; D gene ambiguous. The CDR3 is 14 amino acids. The ends were cut back, 0 bases at V and 6 bases at J, with 8 bases in the middle. Germline lookup yields CDR1 MGHRA and CDR2 YSYEKL. The CDR3 DNA reads TGCGCCAGCAGCCAAGATGAGGGATATGAAAAACTGTTTTTT. Its protein is CASSQDEGYEKLFF.

The chain employs TRBV3-1 and TRBJ2-7; D is undetermined. Looked up from germline, CDR1 is LGHDT and CDR2 is YNNKEL (reference sequence). The CDR3 extends over 12 amino acids. V was pared by 4 bases and J by 3 bases, with 7 bases between. The CDR3 reads CASSRVVYEQYF. DNA for the CDR3: TGTGCCAGCAGCCGAGTGGTCTACGAGCAGTACTTC.

The chain couples TRBV24-1 to TRBJ1-4, with D hard to call. The CDR3 has 12 amino acids. The ends were cut back, 3 bases at V and 8 bases at J, with 6 bases in the middle. Germline assignment: CDR1 KGHDR and CDR2 SFDVKD. This CDR3 reads CATSDLQEKLFF. The CDR3 coding sequence is TGTGCCACCAGTGATCTACAGGAAAAACTGTTTTTT.

The chain combines TRBV6-2 or TRBV6-3 with TRBJ2-5; D is unresolved. In germline, CDR1 is MNHEY, CDR2 SVGEGT. Trimming removed 6 bases from V and 1 base from J, with 15 bases in between. The CDR3 consists of 15 residues. The CDR3 protein is CASRSLGLSQETQYF. The CDR3 nucleotides are TGTGCCAGCAGATCCCTAGGTCTTAGCCAAGAGACCCAGTACTTC.

This clonotype was recorded a few times. The V call is TRBV7-2, the J call TRBJ2-1; D gene uncertain. This CDR3 region has 12 residues. Germline assignment: CDR1 SGHTA and CDR2 FQGNSA. V dropped 5 bases and J dropped 8 bases, with 10 bases sitting between them. As DNA, the CDR3 is TGTGCCAGCAGCCTAAACAGATATGAGCAGTTCTTC. Encoded protein: CASSLNRYEQFF.

The chain recombines TRBV6-7 with TRBJ1-1; D is uncertain. TRBV6-7 is recorded as an ORF, its role being uncertain. V gave up 2 bases and J gave up 1 base, with 11 bases separating them. The CDR3 contains 15 residues. In DNA form, the CDR3 reads TGTGCCAGCAGTTACGTTTCCGGAAGGAACACTGAAGCTTTCTTT. Its translation: CASSYVSGRNTEAFF.

J is TRBJ2-1 and V is TRBV6-2 or TRBV6-3, with D tentatively TRBD1 (5 bases). Germline V gene sequence: CDR1 MNHEY, CDR2 SVGEGT. The V and J ends lost 5 bases and 3 bases respectively, with 14 bases between them. This CDR3 spans 15 amino acids. CDR3 region: CASSPTGPLYNEQFF. The CDR3 DNA reads TGTGCCAGCAGTCCTACAGGTCCCCTCTACAATGAGCAGTTCTTC.

This rearrangement joins TRBV4-2 to TRBJ2-3; D remains unclear. The CDR3 is 16 amino acids. Trimming shortened V by 4 bases and J by 2 bases, and 16 bases separated the two germline ends. CDR1 LGHNA and CDR2 YNFKEQ come from the germline V gene. CDR3 region: CASSRSAAATTDTQYF. The CDR3 DNA reads as TGTGCCAGCAGCCGATCCGCGGCAGCCACCACAGATACGCAGTATTTT.

This clonotype showed up just a few times. V and J are TRBV7-9 and TRBJ2-2; perhaps TRBD1 as D (6 bases). The V gene lost 7 bases and the J gene lost 8 bases, with 20 bases spanning the gap. The CDR3 runs 15 residues. Germline CDR1 SEHNR, CDR2 FQNEAQ (reference sequence). The CDR3 region has the DNA TGTGCCAGCACCTTCCAACAGGGCCTTAGTGGGGAGCTGTTTTTT. Translation gives CASTFQQGLSGELFF.

This chain links TRBV7-2 with TRBJ2-4, with 9 positions matching TRBD1. Germline-derived CDR1 and CDR2 are SGHTA and FQGNSA. Trimming removed 5 bases from V and 8 bases from J; junction bases left unmatched: 4. CDR3 length: 13 amino acids. Written as DNA, the CDR3 is TGTGCCAGCAGCCCGGGACAGGGAGACATTCAGTACTTC. The encoded protein is CASSPGQGDIQYF.

The rearrangement uses TRBV6-5 and TRBJ1-2, with 7 positions matching TRBD1. There are 14 residues in the CDR3. Per germline, CDR1 MNHEY and CDR2 SVGAGI. The J segment lost 5 bases and the V segment lost 0 bases, leaving 3 bases of the junction unmatched. The CDR3 protein is CASSYSDRFYGYTF. CDR3 coding DNA: TGTGCCAGCAGTTACTCGGACAGGTTTTATGGCTACACCTTC.

This clonotype occurred a few times. The chain combines TRBV10-3 with TRBJ2-5; the match to TRBD1 covers 7 bases. Germline loops: CDR1 ENHRY, CDR2 SYGVKD. This CDR3 is built from 13 residues. The V and J ends lost 9 bases and 2 bases, in that order; junction bases with no gene match: 6. As DNA, the CDR3 is TGTGCCATGAAAGGGACAGAACAAGAGACCCAGTACTTC. Amino acids: CAMKGTEQETQYF.

This clonotype has only a few counts. The chain uses TRBV6-5 and TRBJ1-2, with D maybe TRBD1 (6 bases). V was cut by 6 bases and J by 5 bases, with 19 bases left in between. CDR3 length: 15 amino acids. CDR1 and CDR2 (germline): MNHEY, SVGAGI. DNA of the CDR3: TGTGCCAGCAGCCCCGGAGGGGGAAGTGGATATGGCTACACCTTC. Amino acid sequence: CASSPGGGSGYGYTF.

The CDR3 spells CASSQGPAGDTDTQYF. CDR3 DNA sequence: TGTGCCAGCAGCCAAGGTCCAGCGGGGGACACAGATACGCAGTATTTT. This sequence joins TRBV4-2 and TRBJ2-3; 8 positions agree with TRBD2. Trimming removed 1 base from V and 2 bases from J; junction bases left unmatched: 5. Germline lookup yields CDR1 LGHNA and CDR2 YNFKEQ. This CDR3 spans 16 amino acids.

On this clonotype: The junction departs from germline at one end; a sequencing error may be responsible. The genes are TRBV4-3 and TRBJ2-7; D may be TRBD2 (6 bases). The CDR3 runs 15 residues. Germline CDR1 and CDR2: LGHNA and YSLEER. CDR3 in amino acids: CASNQGWRGSYGQYF. In nucleotides, the CDR3 is TGCGCCAGCAACCAGGGTTGGCGGGGATCCTACGGGCAGTACTTC.

This clonotype occurred a few times. The rearrangement uses TRBV24-1 and TRBJ2-6; D remains unclear. The CDR3 extends over 16 amino acids. Germline-derived CDR1 and CDR2 are KGHDR and SFDVKD. Trimming left V 2 bases short and J 5 bases short, with 12 bases between. For the CDR3, the DNA is TGTGCCACCAGTGATTATTGGGTTGGCAGGGCCAACGTCCTGACTTTC. It encodes CATSDYWVGRANVLTF.